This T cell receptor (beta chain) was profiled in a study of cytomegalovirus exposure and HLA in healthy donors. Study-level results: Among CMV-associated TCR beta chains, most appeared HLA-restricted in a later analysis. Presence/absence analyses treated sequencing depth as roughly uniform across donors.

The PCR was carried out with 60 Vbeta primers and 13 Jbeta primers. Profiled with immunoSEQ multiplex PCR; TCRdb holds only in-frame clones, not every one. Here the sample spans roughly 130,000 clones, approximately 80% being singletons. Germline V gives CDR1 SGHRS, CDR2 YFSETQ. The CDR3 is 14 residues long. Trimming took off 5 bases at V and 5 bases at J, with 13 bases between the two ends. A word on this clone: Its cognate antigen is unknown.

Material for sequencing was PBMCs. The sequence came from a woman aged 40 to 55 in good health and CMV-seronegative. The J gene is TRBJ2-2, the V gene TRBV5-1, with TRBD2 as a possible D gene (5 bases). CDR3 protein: CASRNDGETGELFF. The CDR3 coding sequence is TGCGCCAGCAGAAACGACGGGGAAACCGGGGAGCTGTTTTTT.